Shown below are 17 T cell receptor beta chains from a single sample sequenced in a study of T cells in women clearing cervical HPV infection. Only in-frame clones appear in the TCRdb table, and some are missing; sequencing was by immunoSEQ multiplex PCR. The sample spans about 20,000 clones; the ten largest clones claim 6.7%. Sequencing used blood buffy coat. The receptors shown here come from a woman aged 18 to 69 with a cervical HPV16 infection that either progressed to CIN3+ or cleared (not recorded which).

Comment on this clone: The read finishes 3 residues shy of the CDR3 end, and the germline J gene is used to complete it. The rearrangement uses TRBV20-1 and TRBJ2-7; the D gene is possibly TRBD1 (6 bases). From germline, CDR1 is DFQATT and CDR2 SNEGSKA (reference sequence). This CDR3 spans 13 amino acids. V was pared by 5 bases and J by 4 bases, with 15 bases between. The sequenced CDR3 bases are TGCAGTGCTCGACAGGATGGATATTACGAG. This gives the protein CSARQDGYYE. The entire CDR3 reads CSARQDGYYEQYF.

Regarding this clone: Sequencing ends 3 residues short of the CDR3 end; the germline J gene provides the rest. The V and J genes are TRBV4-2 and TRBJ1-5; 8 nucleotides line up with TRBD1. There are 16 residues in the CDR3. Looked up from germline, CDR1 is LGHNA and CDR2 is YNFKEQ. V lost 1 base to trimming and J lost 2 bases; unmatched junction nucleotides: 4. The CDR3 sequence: CASSQAETGGNQPQHF. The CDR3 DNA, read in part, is TGTGCCAGCAGCCAAGCGGAGACAGGGGGCAATCAGCCC.

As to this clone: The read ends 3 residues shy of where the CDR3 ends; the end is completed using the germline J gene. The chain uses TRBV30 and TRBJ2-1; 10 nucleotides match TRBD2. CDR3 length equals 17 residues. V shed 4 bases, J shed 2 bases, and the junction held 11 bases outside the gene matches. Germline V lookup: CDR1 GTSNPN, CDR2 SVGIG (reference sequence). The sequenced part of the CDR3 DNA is TGTGCCTGGAAGCCCCTAGCGGGAGAAGATGCCTACAATGAG. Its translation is CAWKPLAGEDAYNE. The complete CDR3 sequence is CAWKPLAGEDAYNEQFF.

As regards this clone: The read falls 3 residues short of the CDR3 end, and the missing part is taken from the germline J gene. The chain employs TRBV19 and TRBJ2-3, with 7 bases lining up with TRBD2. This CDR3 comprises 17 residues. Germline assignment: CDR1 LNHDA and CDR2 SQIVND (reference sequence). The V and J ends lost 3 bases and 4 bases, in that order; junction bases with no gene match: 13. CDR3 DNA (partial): TGTGCCAGTAGTATTCAAGCTGGCGGGAGTAGGGCAGATACG. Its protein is CASSIQAGGSRADT. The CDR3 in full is CASSIQAGGSRADTQYF.

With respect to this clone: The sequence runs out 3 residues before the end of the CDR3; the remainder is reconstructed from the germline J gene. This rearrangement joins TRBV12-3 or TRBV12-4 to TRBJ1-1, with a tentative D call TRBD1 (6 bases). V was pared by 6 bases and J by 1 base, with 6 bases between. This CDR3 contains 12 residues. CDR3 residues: CASRQGNTEAFF. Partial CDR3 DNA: TGTGCCAGCAGACAGGGGAACACTGAA.

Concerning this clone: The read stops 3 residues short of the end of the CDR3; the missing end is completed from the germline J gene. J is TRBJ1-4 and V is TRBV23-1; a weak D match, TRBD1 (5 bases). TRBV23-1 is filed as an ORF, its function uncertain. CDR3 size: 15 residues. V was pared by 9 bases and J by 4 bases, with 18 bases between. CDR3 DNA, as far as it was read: TGCGCCAGGCCGGGACTTGATTCGGTTAATGAAAAA. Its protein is CARPGLDSVNEK. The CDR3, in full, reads CARPGLDSVNEKLFF.

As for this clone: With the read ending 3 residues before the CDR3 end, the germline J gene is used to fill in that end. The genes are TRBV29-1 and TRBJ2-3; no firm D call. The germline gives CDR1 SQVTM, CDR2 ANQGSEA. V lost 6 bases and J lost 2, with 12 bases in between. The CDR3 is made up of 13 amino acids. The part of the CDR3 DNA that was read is TGCAGCGTCCAAAATTTCCCCACAGATACG. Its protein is CSVQNFPTDT. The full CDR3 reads CSVQNFPTDTQYF.

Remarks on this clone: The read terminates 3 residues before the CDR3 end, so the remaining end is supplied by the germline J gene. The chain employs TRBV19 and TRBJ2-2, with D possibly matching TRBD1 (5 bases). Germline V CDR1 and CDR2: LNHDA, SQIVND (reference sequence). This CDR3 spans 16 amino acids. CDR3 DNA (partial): TGTGCCAGTAGTCCCACCGGGCCCCGTTCAGGGTCGCCG. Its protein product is CASSPTGPRSGSP. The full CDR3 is CASSPTGPRSGSPLFF.

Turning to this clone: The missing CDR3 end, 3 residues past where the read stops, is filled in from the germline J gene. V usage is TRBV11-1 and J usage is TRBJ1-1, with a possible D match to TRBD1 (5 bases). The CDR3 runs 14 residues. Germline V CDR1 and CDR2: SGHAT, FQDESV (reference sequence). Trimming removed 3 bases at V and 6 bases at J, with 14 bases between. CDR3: CASSFGGEKAEAFF. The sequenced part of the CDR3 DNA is TGTGCCAGCAGCTTCGGGGGAGAAAAGGCTGAA. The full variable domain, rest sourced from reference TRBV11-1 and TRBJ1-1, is EAEVAQSPRYKITEKSQAVAFWCDPISGHATLYWYRQILGQGPELLVQFQDESVVDDSQLPKDRFSAERLKGVDSTLKIQPAELGDSAMYLCASSFGGEKAEAFFGQGTRLTVV.

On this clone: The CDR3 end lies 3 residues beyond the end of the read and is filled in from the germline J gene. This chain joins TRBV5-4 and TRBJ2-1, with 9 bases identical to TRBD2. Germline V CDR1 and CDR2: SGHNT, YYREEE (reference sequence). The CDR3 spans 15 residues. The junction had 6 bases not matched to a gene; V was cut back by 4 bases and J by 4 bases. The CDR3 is CASSNRLADYNEQFF. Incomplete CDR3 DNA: TGTGCCAGCAGCAACCGACTAGCGGATTACAATGAG.

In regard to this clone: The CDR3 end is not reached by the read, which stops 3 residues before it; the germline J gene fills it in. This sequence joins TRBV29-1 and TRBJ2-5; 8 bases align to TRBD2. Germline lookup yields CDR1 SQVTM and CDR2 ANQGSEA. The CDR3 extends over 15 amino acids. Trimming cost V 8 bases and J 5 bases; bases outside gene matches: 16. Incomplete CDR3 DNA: TGCAGCTTCCGGGGGGGGGAGGGTAGGTTGGAGACC. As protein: CSFRGGEGRLET. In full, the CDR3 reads CSFRGGEGRLETQYF.

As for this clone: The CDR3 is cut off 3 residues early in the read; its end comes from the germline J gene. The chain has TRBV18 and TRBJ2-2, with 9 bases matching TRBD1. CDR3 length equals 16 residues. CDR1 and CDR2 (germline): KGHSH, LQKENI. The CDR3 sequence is CASSRADRGTNEKLFF. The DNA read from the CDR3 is TGTGCCAGCTCACGGGCGGACAGGGGAACTAATGAAAAG.

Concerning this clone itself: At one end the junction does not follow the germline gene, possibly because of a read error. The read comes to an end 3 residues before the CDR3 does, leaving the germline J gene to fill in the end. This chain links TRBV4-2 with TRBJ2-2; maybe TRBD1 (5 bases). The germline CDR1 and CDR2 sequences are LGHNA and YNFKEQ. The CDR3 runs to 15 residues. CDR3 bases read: TGCGCCAGCAGCCCCAGAAGACAGTCATCCGGGGAG. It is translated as CASSPRRQSSGE. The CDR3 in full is CASSPRRQSSGELFF.

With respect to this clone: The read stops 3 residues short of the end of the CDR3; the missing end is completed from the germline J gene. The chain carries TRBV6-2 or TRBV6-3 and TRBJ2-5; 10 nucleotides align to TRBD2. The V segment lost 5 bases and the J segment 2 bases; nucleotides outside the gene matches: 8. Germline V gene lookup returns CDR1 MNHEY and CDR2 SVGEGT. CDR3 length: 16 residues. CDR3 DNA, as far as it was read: TGTGCCAGCAGTACTATACCTAGCGGGGGTCAAGAGACC. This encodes CASSTIPSGGQET. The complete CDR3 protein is CASSTIPSGGQETQYF.

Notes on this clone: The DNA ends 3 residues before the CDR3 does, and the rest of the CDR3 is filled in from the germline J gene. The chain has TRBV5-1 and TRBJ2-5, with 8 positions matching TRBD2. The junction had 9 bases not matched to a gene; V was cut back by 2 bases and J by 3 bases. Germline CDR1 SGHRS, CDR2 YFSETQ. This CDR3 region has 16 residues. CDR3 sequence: CASSLRSTSAEETQYF. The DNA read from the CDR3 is TGCGCCAGCAGCTTAAGGTCGACTAGCGCCGAAGAGACC.

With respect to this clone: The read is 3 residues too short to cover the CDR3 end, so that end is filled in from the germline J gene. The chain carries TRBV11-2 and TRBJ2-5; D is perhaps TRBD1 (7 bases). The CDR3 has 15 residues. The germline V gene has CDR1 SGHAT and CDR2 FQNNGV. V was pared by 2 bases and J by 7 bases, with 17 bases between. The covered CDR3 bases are TGTGCCAGCAGCTTAAACAAGGAGGGGGCAGGGACC. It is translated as CASSLNKEGAGT. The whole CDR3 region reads CASSLNKEGAGTQYF.

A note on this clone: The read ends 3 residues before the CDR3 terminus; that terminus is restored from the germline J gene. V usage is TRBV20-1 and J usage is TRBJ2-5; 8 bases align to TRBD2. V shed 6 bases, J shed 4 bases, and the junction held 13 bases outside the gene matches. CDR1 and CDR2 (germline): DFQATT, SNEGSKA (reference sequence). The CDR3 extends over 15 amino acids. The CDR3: CSARRSGLAGETQYF. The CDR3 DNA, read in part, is TGCAGTGCCCGAAGAAGTGGACTAGCTGGAGAGACC.